The 5 T cell receptor beta chains reported below all come from one sample, sequenced in a study of blood T cell repertoires in COVID-19. Sequencing used immunoSEQ multiplex PCR; TCRdb keeps in-frame clones, though not all of them. The sample includes over 150,000 clones, 86% seen only once; the top ten take 5.5% to 7%. Sequenced material: peripheral blood. Receptor source: a man aged 45 to 65 with active or convalescent COVID-19.

This rearrangement joins TRBV24-1 to TRBJ2-1; 8 bases align to TRBD2. Germline CDR1 and CDR2: KGHDR and SFDVKD. Trimming removed 4 bases from V and 3 bases from J; junction bases left unmatched: 4. The CDR3 loop spans 15 amino acids. The CDR3 region is CATSEPGGGYNEQFF. DNA of the CDR3: TGTGCCACCAGTGAACCGGGGGGGGGCTACAATGAGCAGTTCTTC.

V gene TRBV3-1 (or the pseudogene TRBV3-2) combines with J gene TRBJ1-2; no clear D. Germline V lookup: CDR1 LGHDT, CDR2 YNNKEL (reference sequence). V was clipped by 4 bases and J by 8 bases, with 17 bases between them. The CDR3 is 14 amino acids. As DNA, the CDR3 is TGTGCCAGCAGCCGGCAAAGGAGAGATGGGGGCTACACCTTC. As protein: CASSRQRRDGGYTF.

The gene calls are TRBV2 and TRBJ1-3; D is perhaps TRBD1 (6 bases). The germline V and J ends were trimmed by 0 bases and 2 bases, with 8 bases remaining between them. CDR1 is SNHLY and CDR2 is FYNNEI in the germline V gene. This CDR3 is built from 15 residues. The CDR3 region is CASSEAGGAGNTIYF. The DNA of the CDR3 is TGTGCCAGCAGTGAAGCAGGGGGGGCTGGAAACACCATATATTTT.

The chain employs TRBV5-6 and TRBJ2-7; 8 bases line up with TRBD2. CDR3 length equals 15 residues. Germline CDR1 reads SGHDT; CDR2 reads YYEEEE. V lost 2 bases and J lost 2; bases outside the gene matches: 6. This CDR3 is CASSFRGGYTYEQYF. CDR3 nucleotides: TGTGCCAGCAGCTTCCGGGGGGGATATACCTACGAGCAGTACTTC.

The chain links TRBV5-1 to TRBJ2-7, with 8 bases lining up with TRBD2. This CDR3 has 16 residues. The germline gives CDR1 SGHRS, CDR2 YFSETQ. Trimming took 0 bases from V and 6 from J; bases not matched to a gene: 11. CDR3 amino acids: CASSLVLGRGAGEQYF. The DNA for the CDR3 is TGCGCCAGCAGCTTGGTACTCGGGAGGGGTGCGGGCGAGCAGTACTTC.